The 24 T cell receptor beta chains below were found in one sample sequenced in a study of cytomegalovirus exposure and HLA in healthy donors. The PCR used 60 Vbeta and 13 Jbeta primers. Sequencing used immunoSEQ multiplex PCR; TCRdb keeps in-frame clones, though not all of them. This sample has 100,000 to 150,000 clones, with roughly 80% found just once. What was sequenced was PBMCs. The source of these receptors is a female donor in good health and CMV-seronegative.

The chain employs TRBV4-3 and TRBJ2-1, with D maybe TRBD2 (5 bases). The CDR3 spans 18 residues. The germline V gene encodes CDR1 LGHNA and CDR2 YSLEER. Trimming left V 0 bases short and J 0 bases short, with 15 bases between. The CDR3: CASSQEDPAASSYNEQFF. The CDR3 nucleotides read TGCGCCAGCAGCCAAGAGGATCCAGCGGCAAGCTCCTACAATGAGCAGTTCTTC.

The rearrangement links TRBV7-9 to TRBJ2-6, with 8 bases lining up with TRBD1. The V segment lost 5 bases and the J segment 2 bases; nucleotides outside the gene matches: 2. This CDR3 is built from 15 residues. The germline V gene encodes CDR1 SEHNR and CDR2 FQNEAQ (reference sequence). The CDR3 spells CASSQGAPGANVLTF. The CDR3 DNA reads TGTGCCAGCAGCCAGGGGGCTCCTGGGGCCAACGTCCTGACTTTC.

In its sample, this clone was seen a few times. The rearrangement links TRBV9 to TRBJ2-2; the D gene is possibly TRBD2 (5 bases). The CDR3 totals 14 residues. Germline CDR1 SGDLS, CDR2 YYNGEE. V lost 6 bases, J lost 7 bases, and 16 bases lay in between. This CDR3 is CASTGMGRGGELFF. The CDR3 DNA sequence: TGTGCCAGCACCGGAATGGGTCGGGGCGGGGAGCTGTTTTTT.

V and J are TRBV7-9 and TRBJ2-6, with D hard to call. There are 14 residues in the CDR3. Germline loops: CDR1 SEHNR, CDR2 FQNEAQ (reference sequence). The V end was cut by 7 bases, the J end by 1 base, with 8 bases between. CDR3 loop: CASTSFSGANVLTF. Here the CDR3 DNA reads TGTGCCAGCACCTCTTTTTCTGGGGCCAACGTCCTGACTTTC.

V usage is TRBV7-8 and J usage is TRBJ1-5; 9 positions agree with TRBD1. V dropped 3 bases and J dropped 0; count of bases not matched to a gene: 12. CDR1 is SGHVS, CDR2 FQNEAQ, per germline. The CDR3 spans 19 residues. Written as DNA, the CDR3 is TGTGCCAGCAGCTTTAAGGGGGGACAGGGCTTCACTAGCAATCAGCCCCAGCATTTT. Translated: CASSFKGGQGFTSNQPQHF.

The chain uses TRBV5-1 and TRBJ2-1; D unclear. The CDR3 spans 13 residues. Trimming removed 1 base from V and 0 bases from J, with 2 bases in between. Germline V gives CDR1 SGHRS, CDR2 YFSETQ. The CDR3 is CASSLYSYNEQFF. CDR3 in DNA: TGCGCCAGCAGCTTGTACTCCTACAATGAGCAGTTCTTC.

This clone was observed a few times. The chain carries TRBV5-1 and TRBJ2-1, with a weak D call TRBD2 (5 bases). The germline CDR1 and CDR2 sequences are SGHRS and YFSETQ. V dropped 0 bases and J dropped 7 bases, with 8 bases sitting between them. This CDR3 contains 13 residues. This CDR3 is CASSLALANEQFF. The CDR3 DNA reads as TGCGCCAGCAGCTTGGCGCTAGCTAATGAGCAGTTCTTC.

The chain uses TRBV6-5 and TRBJ2-7, with a tentative D call TRBD2 (6 bases). Trimming removed 0 bases at V and 6 bases at J, with 9 bases between. The CDR3 sequence is 13 residues long. Germline V gives CDR1 MNHEY, CDR2 SVGAGI. The CDR3 DNA sequence: TGTGCCAGCAGTTACTCAGGAGGGACCGAGCAGTACTTC. Its translation is CASSYSGGTEQYF.

The V call is TRBV18, the J call TRBJ1-2, with TRBD1 matching 7 bases. The V and J ends lost 6 bases and 4 bases, in that order; junction bases with no gene match: 14. Germline V lookup: CDR1 KGHSH, CDR2 LQKENI. This CDR3 is 16 amino acids long. The chain's CDR3 is CASSNSGTAPIYGYTF. CDR3 coding DNA: TGTGCCAGCTCCAATTCCGGGACAGCACCAATCTATGGCTACACCTTC. Complete variable domain (other parts from reference TRBV18 and TRBJ1-2): NAGVMQNPRHLVRRRGQEARLRCSPMKGHSHVYWYRQLPEEGLKFMVYLQKENIIDESGMPKERFSAEFPKEGPSILRIQQVVRGDSAAYFCASSNSGTAPIYGYTFGSGTRLTVV.

The genes are TRBV5-6 and TRBJ1-6; D is unclear. Trimming pared 0 bases from V and 6 bases from J, leaving 7 bases between. Germline V gives CDR1 SGHDT, CDR2 YYEEEE. This CDR3 comprises 14 residues. As DNA, the CDR3 is TGTGCCAGCAGCTTGGGAGGGAGTAATTCACCCCTCCACTTT. This sequence encodes CASSLGGSNSPLHF.

This sequence joins TRBV4-3 and TRBJ2-1; 11 bases are a match to TRBD2. This CDR3 is 16 amino acids long. Germline-derived CDR1 and CDR2 are LGHNA and YSLEER. The trim removed 1 base at V and 12 bases at J, leaving 11 bases unmatched. The CDR3 nucleotides are TGCGCCAGCAGCCAAGGGGGGACTAGCGGAGCTCTCAGGCAGTTCTTC. Protein: CASSQGGTSGALRQFF.

This chain connects TRBV7-3 to TRBJ2-5; maybe TRBD2 (5 bases). Germline values: CDR1 SGHTA, CDR2 FQGTGA. V was pared by 1 base and J by 2 bases, with 11 bases between. The CDR3 totals 15 residues. The chain's CDR3 is CASSLMGARQETQYF. CDR3 bases: TGTGCCAGCAGCTTAATGGGAGCCCGGCAAGAGACCCAGTACTTC.

The chain recombines TRBV7-2 with TRBJ2-2; D is possibly TRBD2 (5 bases). This CDR3 region has 14 residues. Trimming took off 5 bases at V and 5 bases at J, with 12 bases between the two ends. Germline assignment: CDR1 SGHTA and CDR2 FQGNSA. The DNA of the CDR3 is TGTGCCAGCAGCGGAGGACCAGAAACCGGGGAGCTGTTTTTT. It codes for CASSGGPETGELFF.

V gene TRBV7-9 combines with J gene TRBJ2-3; D is undetermined. CDR3 length: 11 residues. V was cut by 5 bases and J by 3 bases, with 3 bases left in between. Germline CDR1 and CDR2: SEHNR and FQNEAQ (reference sequence). The CDR3 nucleotides read TGTGCCAGCAGCCGTACAGATACGCAGTATTTT. This codes for CASSRTDTQYF.

V is TRBV6-5 and J is TRBJ2-5; 10 nucleotides match TRBD2. The DNA end is a closer match to TRBJ2-7, so the J assignment may be wrong. From germline, CDR1 is MNHEY and CDR2 SVGAGI. The CDR3 runs to 15 residues. This CDR3 is CASSYRLAGAYEQYF. CDR3 in DNA: TGTGCCAGCAGTTACCGTCTAGCGGGAGCCTACGAGCAGTACTTC.

V is TRBV7-2 and J is TRBJ2-1; a possible D gene is TRBD1 (6 bases). V dropped 1 base and J dropped 9 bases, with 10 bases sitting between them. Germline V lookup: CDR1 SGHTA, CDR2 FQGNSA. The CDR3 covers 13 residues. This chain's CDR3 is CASSLEGVGEQFF. The CDR3 DNA reads as TGTGCCAGCAGCTTAGAGGGGGTAGGTGAGCAGTTCTTC.

This clone was seen a single time. The V and J genes are TRBV30 and TRBJ2-5; possibly TRBD1 for D (5 bases). Germline V CDR1 and CDR2: GTSNPN, SVGIG (reference sequence). Trimming removed 5 bases from V and 5 bases from J, with 12 bases in between. This CDR3 is built from 12 residues. The CDR3 loop is CAWRTGTETQYF. DNA of the CDR3: TGTGCCTGGCGAACAGGTACTGAGACCCAGTACTTC.

The V gene is TRBV5-1, the J gene TRBJ2-1; 10 bases map to TRBD2. V lost 4 bases to trimming and J lost 4 bases; unmatched junction nucleotides: 11. This CDR3 is built from 17 residues. The germline V gene has CDR1 SGHRS and CDR2 YFSETQ. The CDR3 nucleotides read TGCGCCAGCAGCGAAGGGTTTCGGACTAGCGGATACAATGAGCAGTTCTTC. Its translation: CASSEGFRTSGYNEQFF.

V usage is TRBV30 and J usage is TRBJ2-1; D perhaps matches TRBD1 (6 bases). The CDR3 covers 12 residues. The V end lost 0 bases, the J end lost 10 bases, and 10 bases lay between the germline ends. CDR1 GTSNPN and CDR2 SVGIG come from the germline V gene (reference sequence). The CDR3 region has the DNA TGTGCCTGGAGTGTTAGTAGGGGGGAGCAGTTCTTC. Translated: CAWSVSRGEQFF.

The chain is built from TRBV6-4 and TRBJ2-3; 9 bases align to TRBD2. J was trimmed by 3 bases and V by 0 bases; bases with no gene match: 4. Looked up from germline, CDR1 is MRHNA and CDR2 is SNTAGT. The CDR3 length is 16 residues. The CDR3 DNA is TGTGCCAGCAGTGACTCGGCGGGAGGGCCGACAGATACGCAGTATTTT. Protein product: CASSDSAGGPTDTQYF.

The rearrangement uses TRBV9 and TRBJ1-1; D is possibly TRBD1 (5 bases). Germline V gene sequence: CDR1 SGDLS, CDR2 YYNGEE. V was pared by 3 bases and J by 7 bases, with 13 bases between. There are 13 residues in the CDR3. The CDR3 DNA follows: TGTGCCAGCAGCGCCGGATGGGGCGGTGAAGCTTTCTTT. Translating gives CASSAGWGGEAFF.

This clone was observed a few times. The rearrangement uses TRBV4-3 and TRBJ1-5, with unresolved D. The germline V gene encodes CDR1 LGHNA and CDR2 YSLEER. This CDR3 contains 15 residues. V lost 0 bases and J 9 bases, leaving 15 bases between the germline ends. The CDR3 loop reads CASSQELVPPGPQHF. Here the CDR3 DNA reads TGCGCCAGCAGCCAAGAGTTGGTCCCACCCGGGCCCCAGCATTTT.

This clone came up once. The V gene is TRBV4-2, the J gene TRBJ1-5, with unresolved D. With 1 base removed from V and 4 bases from J, the gap between germline ends came to 5 bases. CDR1 is LGHNA and CDR2 is YNFKEQ in the germline V gene. The CDR3 has 13 amino acids. The CDR3 is CASSQVENQPQHF. CDR3 coding DNA: TGTGCCAGCAGCCAAGTAGAGAATCAGCCCCAGCATTTT.

This chain joins TRBV6-1 and TRBJ2-3; the match to TRBD1 covers 8 bases. The CDR3 is made up of 15 amino acids. V dropped 4 bases and J dropped 1; count of bases not matched to a gene: 4. Germline V gives CDR1 MNHNS, CDR2 SASEGT. CDR3 amino acids: CASSVTGGRTDTQYF. CDR3 nucleotide sequence: TGTGCCAGCAGTGTAACAGGGGGACGCACAGATACGCAGTATTTT.